This entry lists 6 T cell receptor beta chains sequenced from one sample in a study of shared clonotypes between healthy human individuals. Data came from immunoSEQ multiplex PCR; TCRdb stores just in-frame clones and leaves some out. This sample has about 2 million clones; roughly 95% occur once, and the top ten carry 0.1% to 0.15%. Sample: naive CD4+ T cells sorted from blood. Subset meaning: CD45RA+ positively selected. The receptors here all came from a man in his late teens or twenties in good health.

This chain uses TRBV6-5 with TRBJ1-6; D might be TRBD1 (5 bases). From germline, CDR1 is MNHEY and CDR2 SVGAGI. The CDR3 covers 15 residues. The germline V and J ends were trimmed by 6 bases and 7 bases, with 16 bases remaining between them. CDR3 loop: CASRTPGILNSPLHF. The CDR3 DNA reads as TGTGCCAGCAGGACACCAGGGATTTTGAATTCACCCCTCCACTTT.

The chain couples TRBV4-1 to TRBJ1-2, with D uncertain. This CDR3 is built from 15 residues. Germline V gives CDR1 MGHRA, CDR2 YSYEKL. V lost 0 bases to trimming and J lost 2 bases, with 10 bases between them. DNA of the CDR3: TGCGCCAGCAGCCAAGAAGCCATACGGAACTATGGCTACACCTTC. This gives the protein CASSQEAIRNYGYTF.

The V and J genes are TRBV14 and TRBJ2-1, with 7 bases fitting TRBD2. Germline CDR1 reads SGHDN; CDR2 reads FVKESK. V trimming: 0 bases; J trimming: 13 bases; junction bases outside the gene matches: 3. CDR3 length: 12 amino acids. DNA for the CDR3: TGTGCCAGCAGCCAAGATCGACTAGCTCAGTTCTTC. This gives the protein CASSQDRLAQFF. The full variable domain, completed using reference TRBV14 and TRBJ2-1, is EAGVTQFPSHSVIEKGQTVTLRCDPISGHDNLYWYRRVMGKEIKFLLHFVKESKQDESGMPNNRFLAERTGGTYSTLKVQPAELEDSGVYFCASSQDRLAQFFGPGTRLTVL.

The chain links TRBV4-1 to TRBJ2-2, with D possibly being TRBD1 (7 bases). The CDR3 consists of 18 residues. CDR1 is MGHRA and CDR2 is YSYEKL in the germline V gene. V lost 4 bases to trimming and J lost 2 bases, with 20 bases between them. CDR3 sequence reads: CASSLYRGTATNTGELFF. The CDR3 nucleotides are TGCGCCAGCAGCCTTTACCGGGGGACAGCCACTAACACCGGGGAGCTGTTTTTT.

The rearrangement joins TRBV6-6 to TRBJ1-3, with 8 bases that match TRBD1. The V segment lost 2 bases and the J segment 3 bases; nucleotides outside the gene matches: 3. The CDR3 is made up of 15 amino acids. Germline CDR1 is MNHNY and CDR2 is SVGAGI (reference sequence). CDR3 DNA sequence: TGTGCCAGCAGTTACCGACAGGGGTATGGAAACACCATATATTTT. It codes for CASSYRQGYGNTIYF.

On this clone itself: Other nucleotide sequences in the sample specify the same CDR3. The V and J genes are TRBV18 and TRBJ1-1; D call uncertain. The CDR3 has 13 residues. Germline lookup yields CDR1 KGHSH and CDR2 LQKENI. V was shortened by 3 bases and J by 3 bases, with 8 bases between the two germline ends. This CDR3 is CASSPGLDTEAFF. DNA of the CDR3: TGTGCCAGCTCACCGGGGTTGGACACTGAAGCTTTCTTT.